The 26 T cell receptor beta chains in this list originate from one sample, sequenced in a study of graft-versus-host responses after intestinal transplantation (dated by TCRdb to about 2021). Interpreted using the paper, the time point label stands for: cells obtained before transplantation from donor or recipient. Libraries were made using the immunoSEQ multiplex PCR assay. TCRdb stores this immuneACCESS table with in-frame sequences only. Part of the clones is absent; in the studies checked, under half of the shortfall reflects unresolved V genes, and no reason is known for the rest. The sample profile shows 8,000 to 11,000 clones; around 29% of them were found once. The ten largest clonotypes hold approximately 5.7% of the sample. The sample in question was alloreactive CD4+ T cells from a mixed lymphocyte reaction culture, obtained before transplantation. The sample's cell subset or site label is to be understood as: CFSE-low proliferating T cells sorted from roughly 6-day pre-transplant mixed lymphocyte reaction (GvH or HvG direction). Receptors originate from a human patient who was an organ donor for intestinal transplantation.

By sample share, this clone is medium-sized. The chain is built from TRBV19 and TRBJ1-5; TRBD1 matches at 7 bases. V was pared by 3 bases and J by 5 bases, with 7 bases of the junction left unmatched. This CDR3 is 15 amino acids long. Germline lookup yields CDR1 LNHDA and CDR2 SQIVND (reference sequence). CDR3: CASSIWGQGDQPQHF. Here the CDR3 DNA reads TGTGCCAGTAGTATTTGGGGGCAGGGGGATCAGCCCCAGCATTTT.

By sample share, this clone is medium-sized. The gene calls are TRBV18 and TRBJ2-3; TRBD2 aligns across 7 bases. CDR1 and CDR2 (germline): KGHSH, LQKENI. V lost 2 bases and J lost 1; bases outside the gene matches: 0. This CDR3 is built from 14 residues. CDR3 amino acids: CASSPAGGTDTQYF. CDR3 in DNA: TGTGCCAGCTCACCAGCGGGGGGCACAGATACGCAGTATTTT.

By its share, this clone is medium-sized (0.01 to 0.1%). The CDR3 loop is CASSMVGGTGAQPQHF. The CDR3 region has the DNA TGTGCCAGTAGTATGGTAGGAGGGACAGGGGCTCAGCCCCAGCATTTT. The gene calls are TRBV19 and TRBJ1-5, with 10 bases matching TRBD1. The germline V gene encodes CDR1 LNHDA and CDR2 SQIVND (reference sequence). CDR3 length: 16 residues. V shed 3 bases and J 6 bases; nucleotides not matched to a gene: 8.

The chain employs TRBV4-3 and TRBJ1-6, with D hard to call. Trimming took off 2 bases at V and 8 bases at J, with 10 bases between the two ends. The CDR3 is 14 amino acids. Per germline, CDR1 LGHNA and CDR2 YSLEER. The CDR3 DNA follows: TGCGCCAGCAGCCAACTTCCAGGCGATTCACCCCTCCACTTT. Protein sequence: CASSQLPGDSPLHF.

In its sample, this clone ranks as medium-sized. The J gene is TRBJ1-3, the V gene TRBV18; a weak D match, TRBD1 (5 bases). Trimming cost V 0 bases and J 0 bases, with 15 bases left between them. Germline assignment: CDR1 KGHSH and CDR2 LQKENI. The CDR3 has 18 amino acids. The CDR3 is CASSPPQFRGDSGNTIYF. In DNA form, the CDR3 reads TGTGCCAGCTCACCACCACAGTTCCGGGGGGACTCTGGAAACACCATATATTTT.

This clone was seen a handful of times. This chain links TRBV4-3 with TRBJ1-5, with D unclear. Trimming stripped 4 bases from V and 5 bases from J, with 18 bases between. There are 16 residues in the CDR3. CDR1 and CDR2 (germline): LGHNA, YSLEER. In DNA form, the CDR3 reads TGCGCCAGCAGCCTCCAATTTAGTAGGGCACATCAGCCCCAGCATTTT. It translates to CASSLQFSRAHQPQHF.

This clone was detected only a few times. The chain couples TRBV6-4 to TRBJ1-2; possible D gene TRBD1, 5 bases. Looked up from germline, CDR1 is MRHNA and CDR2 is SNTAGT. The CDR3 has 14 amino acids. Trimming shortened V by 6 bases and J by 4 bases, and 15 bases separated the two germline ends. The DNA for the CDR3 is TGTGCCAGCAGGACAGACAGCTTCCCCTATGGCTACACCTTC. The encoded protein is CASRTDSFPYGYTF.

This chain connects TRBV6-5 to TRBJ1-6; D is unresolved. CDR1 MNHEY and CDR2 SVGAGI come from the germline V gene. Trimming removed 6 bases from V and 9 bases from J, with 12 bases in between. This CDR3 region has 13 residues. The CDR3 DNA is TGTGCCAGCAGGCCCGGGATTATTTCACCCCTCCACTTT. Protein product: CASRPGIISPLHF.

The chain couples TRBV30 to TRBJ2-5, with a possible D match to TRBD1 (6 bases). Trimming shortened V by 5 bases and J by 2 bases, and 18 bases separated the two germline ends. Germline V gene data show CDR1 as GTSNPN and CDR2 as SVGIG (reference sequence). This CDR3 region has 15 residues. CDR3 nucleotides: TGTGCCTGGGGCCTCGGGCAGGGGTATCAAGAGACCCAGTACTTC. Translating it yields CAWGLGQGYQETQYF.

The rearrangement links TRBV5-5 to TRBJ2-7; D possibly corresponds to TRBD1 (7 bases). Germline V CDR1 and CDR2: SGHKS, YYEKEE (reference sequence). The CDR3 contains 15 residues. V was shortened by 3 bases and J by 2 bases, with 15 bases between the two germline ends. CDR3 amino acids: CASSWDLQGPYEQYF. For the CDR3, the DNA is TGTGCCAGCAGCTGGGACTTACAGGGGCCCTACGAGCAGTACTTC. The full variable domain, with the rest looked up from reference TRBV5-5 and TRBJ2-7, is DAGVTQSPTHLIKTRGQQVTLRCSPISGHKSVSWYQQVLGQGPQFIFQYYEKEERGRGNFPDRFSARQFPNYSSELNVNALLLGDSALYLCASSWDLQGPYEQYFGPGTRLTVT.

V is TRBV4-1 and J is TRBJ2-3; 7 bases fit TRBD1. The CDR3 extends over 17 amino acids. Germline-derived CDR1 and CDR2 are MGHRA and YSYEKL. V lost 0 bases and J lost 0; bases outside the gene matches: 6. This CDR3 reads CASSQEQRQGSTDTQYF. As DNA, the CDR3 is TGCGCCAGCAGCCAAGAACAAAGACAGGGCAGCACAGATACGCAGTATTTT.

By share, this clone ranks as large (0.1 to 1%). V usage is TRBV6-6 and J usage is TRBJ2-7; perhaps D is TRBD1 or TRBD2 (5 bases each). V was cut by 10 bases and J by 0 bases, with 10 bases left in between. Germline V gives CDR1 MNHNY, CDR2 SVGAGI (reference sequence). The CDR3 is made up of 12 amino acids. CDR3 region: CAIKGPSYEQYF. DNA for the CDR3: TGTGCCATAAAGGGACCCTCCTACGAGCAGTACTTC.

This clone has just a few counts. The rearrangement links TRBV10-3 to TRBJ2-1; D perhaps matches TRBD2 (6 bases). The CDR3 has 15 residues. Germline V lookup: CDR1 ENHRY, CDR2 SYGVKD. Trimming shortened V by 1 base and J by 5 bases, and 12 bases separated the two germline ends. In nucleotides, the CDR3 is TGTGCCATCAGTGAGTTAACGGGGGTGAACAATGAGCAGTTCTTC. Its translation is CAISELTGVNNEQFF.

The V gene is TRBV5-1, the J gene TRBJ2-5; D ambiguous. CDR3 length equals 12 residues. Germline V gene data show CDR1 as SGHRS and CDR2 as YFSETQ. Trimming took off 4 bases at V and 5 bases at J, with 9 bases between the two ends. The chain's CDR3 is CASSRTGETQYF. In DNA, the CDR3 is TGCGCCAGCAGCCGGACCGGGGAGACCCAGTACTTC.

The chain carries TRBV5-1 and TRBJ2-1; no clear D. Trimming took 3 bases from V and 5 from J, leaving 0 bases between them. Germline values: CDR1 SGHRS, CDR2 YFSETQ. This CDR3 has 10 residues. DNA of the CDR3: TGCGCCAGCAGCTACAATGAGCAGTTCTTC. Translation gives CASSYNEQFF.

This clone has a handful of counts. This chain links TRBV10-3 with TRBJ2-5, with 7 bases fitting TRBD1. The CDR3 sequence is 13 residues long. The germline gives CDR1 ENHRY, CDR2 SYGVKD. With V trimmed by 10 bases and J by 1 base, 6 bases remained unmatched. The CDR3 region is CASSRDSQETQYF. CDR3 bases: TGTGCCAGCAGCCGGGACAGCCAAGAGACCCAGTACTTC.

This chain connects TRBV7-9 to TRBJ1-1; D gene ambiguous. The germline V gene has CDR1 SEHNR and CDR2 FQNEAQ (reference sequence). V lost 1 base, J lost 8 bases, and 5 bases lay in between. The CDR3 runs 11 residues. The CDR3 DNA reads TGTGCCAGCAGCTTAGGGAGGGAAGCTTTCTTT. Protein sequence: CASSLGREAFF.

In this sample, this clone is large. This chain uses TRBV6-5 with TRBJ2-3, with D tentatively TRBD1 (5 bases). Trimming left V 2 bases short and J 1 base short, with 13 bases between. This CDR3 comprises 16 residues. CDR1 MNHEY and CDR2 SVGAGI come from the germline V gene. CDR3 region: CASSYLRTPGTDTQYF. Here the CDR3 DNA reads TGTGCCAGCAGTTACCTCAGGACACCGGGCACAGATACGCAGTATTTT.

This clone qualifies as medium-sized. The chain is built from TRBV5-8 and TRBJ1-3; a weak D match, TRBD1 (6 bases). CDR1 is SGHTS, CDR2 YDEGEE, per germline. The CDR3 consists of 14 residues. V was shortened by 2 bases and J by 8 bases, with 14 bases between the two germline ends. In DNA form, the CDR3 reads TGTGCCAGCAGCTTATGGGGGGCGAGGGACACCATATATTTT. Protein product: CASSLWGARDTIYF.

V gene TRBV19 combines with J gene TRBJ1-1; no definite D call. The germline V gene has CDR1 LNHDA and CDR2 SQIVND (reference sequence). CDR3 length: 12 amino acids. V was shortened by 7 bases and J by 4 bases, with 10 bases between the two germline ends. The CDR3 sequence: CASINIGTEAFF. CDR3 bases: TGTGCCAGTATTAATATTGGCACTGAAGCTTTCTTT. The whole variable domain, filled in from reference TRBV19 and TRBJ1-1, reads DGGITQSPKYLFRKEGQNVTLSCEQNLNHDAMYWYRQDPGQGLRLIYYSQIVNDFQKGDIAEGYSVSREKKESFPLTVTSAQKNPTAFYLCASINIGTEAFFGQGTRLTVV.

The rearrangement uses TRBV5-1 and TRBJ2-6; 9 bases map to TRBD1. After removal of 0 bases from V and 3 bases from J, the junction contained 4 bases not matched to a gene. This CDR3 has 17 residues. In germline, CDR1 is SGHRS, CDR2 YFSETQ. The CDR3 here is CASSLVTGGYGANVLTF. The CDR3 region has the DNA TGCGCCAGCAGCTTGGTAACAGGGGGCTATGGGGCCAACGTCCTGACTTTC.

The chain couples TRBV18 to TRBJ1-5, with D perhaps matching TRBD1 (5 bases). This CDR3 spans 16 amino acids. From germline, CDR1 is KGHSH and CDR2 LQKENI. Trimming took off 5 bases at V and 0 bases at J, with 14 bases between the two ends. This chain's CDR3 is CASSNQGPRSNQPQHF. Written as DNA, the CDR3 is TGTGCCAGCTCAAACCAGGGCCCTCGTAGCAATCAGCCCCAGCATTTT.

This clone was counted between two and nine times. This chain joins TRBV21-1 and TRBJ2-1; the table's TRBD2 call for D was not verified on the DNA. TRBV21-1 is assigned pseudogene status. The CDR3 extends over 17 amino acids. CDR3 region: CASSPYPQPRQNNEQFF. As DNA, the CDR3 is TGTGCCAGCAGCCCCTACCCGCAACCCCGCCAAAACAATGAGCAGTTCTTC.

This clone is labeled medium-sized. The chain uses TRBV11-3 and TRBJ1-5; D unclear. V lost 0 bases, J lost 5 bases, and 5 bases lay in between. CDR3 length equals 13 residues. Per germline, CDR1 SGHNT and CDR2 YENEEA. CDR3 residues: CASSLETDQPQHF. CDR3 sequence (DNA): TGTGCCAGCAGCTTAGAGACCGATCAGCCCCAGCATTTT.

This chain joins TRBV10-3 and TRBJ1-5, with D unresolved. Trimming took 2 bases from V and 6 from J, leaving 14 bases between them. This CDR3 is 15 amino acids long. Germline loops: CDR1 ENHRY, CDR2 SYGVKD. The CDR3 DNA reads TGTGCCATCAGTGAGATCCCCGCGACGGCTCAGCCCCAGCATTTT. It translates to CAISEIPATAQPQHF.

V is TRBV4-2 and J is TRBJ2-2; the D call may be TRBD1 or TRBD2 (5 bases each). V shed 4 bases and J shed 5 bases, with 26 bases lying between them. Germline assignment: CDR1 LGHNA and CDR2 YNFKEQ. The CDR3 spans 19 residues. CDR3 in amino acids: CASSRYLIAGTRETGELFF. The CDR3, as DNA: TGTGCCAGCAGCCGCTACCTGATAGCTGGGACGAGGGAAACCGGGGAGCTGTTTTTT.